This T cell receptor (beta chain) was identified during a study of T cell repertoires in cytomegalovirus infection (dated by TCRdb to the late 2010s). About the investigation overall: The HLA type of each donor mattered for the analysis, because public TCR beta signatures pointed to carriage of CMV infection along with the matching HLA type.

General conclusions and limits of the study: In the ex vivo response, HLA-C-restricted CMV-specific TCR beta clonotypes were dominant, and in two of eight donors the single most frequent clonotype came from this HLA-C-restricted group. In both this cohort and an independent 352-donor cohort, the cumulative frequency of public TCR beta family members distinguished carriers of CMV infection plus the relevant HLA type.

Sequencing relied on an Illumina HiSeq 1500. TCRdb ran its own pipeline on the public reads, namely fastp trimming at Q25 and MiXCR clone calling, and kept in-frame beta chains. Each CDR3 protein appears once, grouped with its most common genes and DNA. The sample data list nearly 450,000 distinct CDR3 sequences, and approximately 30% of these were observed just once. The top ten constitute approximately 15% of the sample. Concerning this clonotype: Its antigen is unknown. No clone much larger than this one lies a single base away; base qualities are absent.

V loses 3 bases, J loses 6 bases, and the germline ends lie 8 bases apart. From the cysteine through the phenylalanine, the CDR3 covers 11 amino acids. The kept DNA is CDR3 alone, 33 bases in frame from the first base. CDR1 SQVTM and CDR2 ANQGSEA are derived from the germline V gene. What was sequenced was PBMCs. This receptor was identified in a human donor in good health (CMV status not recorded). Some clones in this sample may be carry-over from other donors' samples. This chain is built from TRBV29-1 and TRBJ2-5; the D gene cannot be resolved reliably. The CDR3 region reads CSVDFAKTQYF. The DNA sequence reads TGCAGCGTTGATTTTGCCAAGACCCAGTACTTC.